In this sample, the clone carrying this TCR beta chain turned up a few times. The data derive from a study of spatial heterogeneity in lung cancer. The time point is: sample taken at primary tumor resection. Tumor, nontumor lung or frozen PBMC supplied whole RNA that was sequenced unsorted. In TCRdb, the 5' RACE reads were re-called with MiXCR into one record per CDR3 protein. This sample has around 50,000 distinct CDR3 sequences; less than 8.5% occur once, and the top ten carry 10% to 15%. Germline-derived CDR1 and CDR2 are SGHDT and YYEEEE. V shed 4 bases, J shed 7 bases, and the junction held 17 bases outside the gene matches. The CDR3 extends over 17 amino acids.

This receptor was identified in a female donor with early-stage non-small cell lung cancer. Sequences were derived from PBMCs, sampled at surgery. The chain combines TRBV5-6 with TRBJ1-5, with 7 nucleotides matching TRBD1. The CDR3 sequence is CASSGRRDSGTSQPQHF. The CDR3 nucleotides read TGTGCCAGCAGCGGGAGGAGGGACAGTGGGACTAGCCAGCCCCAGCATTTT.